This T cell receptor beta chain was profiled in a study of cytomegalovirus exposure and HLA in healthy donors. Overall study findings and caveats: The tendency of first-cohort TCR clusters to co-occur in the roughly 130 validation repertoires emerged from a later analysis. The classifier reportedly diagnosed cytomegalovirus status with high specificity and sensitivity. Specific recognition of CMV antigens was confirmed in vitro for a few chains (all CMV-associated).

From germline, CDR1 is SGHRS and CDR2 YFSETQ. The CDR3 length is 15 residues. V gave up 2 bases and J gave up 0 bases; unmatched junction bases: 5. The repertoire was sequenced with immunoSEQ multiplex PCR; TCRdb's copy has only in-frame clones and lacks some. In the table there are roughly 140,000 clones, 85% to 90% of which are singletons. In regard to this clone: The antigen is unknown.

This chain links TRBV5-1 with TRBJ2-7; TRBD1 agrees at 7 bases. The sequenced sample was PBMCs. The sequence was collected from a woman aged 18 to 35 in good health and CMV-seropositive. The CDR3 region is CASSLRQGSSYEQYF. In nucleotides, the CDR3 is TGCGCCAGCAGCTTACGACAGGGATCCTCCTACGAGCAGTACTTC.